The 23 T cell receptor beta chains given below trace back to one sample, sequenced in a study of blood T cell repertoires in COVID-19. The table came from immunoSEQ multiplex PCR; TCRdb's copy has only in-frame clones and leaves some out. The top ten hold about 10% of the sample, which has over 350,000 clones, around nine tenths seen once. Sequenced sample: PBMCs or T cells enriched from blood (not recorded which). These receptors all stem from a woman in her fifties or sixties who had recovered from COVID-19.

CDR3 sequence (DNA): TGTGCCAGCAGTCTTGACACCTATGGCTACACCTTC. Residues: CASSLDTYGYTF. J is TRBJ1-2 and V is TRBV28; D gene uncertain. The CDR3 loop spans 12 amino acids. CDR1 is MDHEN and CDR2 is SYDVKM in the germline V gene. V lost 5 bases, J lost 4 bases, and 8 bases lay in between.

The chain employs TRBV25-1 and TRBJ1-4, with D hard to call. This CDR3 is 17 amino acids long. Germline lookup yields CDR1 MGHDK and CDR2 SYGVNS. The germline V and J ends were trimmed by 4 bases and 7 bases, with 22 bases remaining between them. The CDR3 loop reads CASSATNTQLGVEKLFF. In DNA, the CDR3 is TGTGCCAGCAGTGCCACCAACACTCAATTGGGCGTTGAAAAACTGTTTTTT.

The gene calls are TRBV27 and TRBJ1-1, with no clear D. Trimming cost V 6 bases and J 1 base, with 9 bases left between them. Germline CDR1 is MNHEY and CDR2 is SMNVEV (reference sequence). The CDR3 contains 13 residues. DNA of the CDR3: TGTGCCAGCAGAATATACGGGAACACTGAAGCTTTCTTT. This translates into CASRIYGNTEAFF.

This clone has only a few counts. The V gene is TRBV2, the J gene TRBJ1-2; perhaps TRBD1 as D (5 bases). Germline V gene lookup returns CDR1 SNHLY and CDR2 FYNNEI. V was shortened by 6 bases and J by 6 bases, with 14 bases between the two germline ends. This CDR3 contains 13 residues. Here the CDR3 reads CASSRELGDGYTF. CDR3 coding DNA: TGTGCCAGCAGCCGGGAGCTGGGGGATGGCTACACCTTC.

The chain combines TRBV3-1 (or the pseudogene TRBV3-2) with TRBJ1-4, with D possibly being TRBD1 (5 bases). The germline V gene has CDR1 LGHDT and CDR2 YNNKEL (reference sequence). V lost 4 bases and J lost 4, with 13 bases in between. The CDR3 consists of 15 residues. CDR3 DNA sequence: TGTGCCAGCAGCCGGGGGGGACGCCGTAATGAAAAACTGTTTTTT. Translating gives CASSRGGRRNEKLFF.

DNA of the CDR3: TGTGCCAGCAGTGATAGTAAAATCTATGGCTACACCTTC. It codes for CASSDSKIYGYTF. The chain carries TRBV2 and TRBJ1-2, with D unresolved. V lost 3 bases, J lost 4 bases, and 9 bases lay in between. The germline CDR1 and CDR2 sequences are SNHLY and FYNNEI. CDR3 length: 13 residues. Full variable domain (rest looked up from reference TRBV2 and TRBJ1-2): EPEVTQTPSHQVTQMGQEVILRCVPISNHLYFYWYRQILGQKVEFLVSFYNNEISEKSEIFDDQFSVERPDGSNFTLKIRSTKLEDSAMYFCASSDSKIYGYTFGSGTRLTVV.

The chain has TRBV7-9 and TRBJ1-2; D might be TRBD1 (6 bases). Germline V gene lookup returns CDR1 SEHNR and CDR2 FQNEAQ (reference sequence). V lost 5 bases, J lost 4 bases, and 14 bases lay in between. This CDR3 region has 14 residues. CDR3 amino acids: CASSLSGESYGYTF. The CDR3 region has the DNA TGTGCCAGCAGCCTTTCAGGGGAGTCCTATGGCTACACCTTC.

V is TRBV5-6 and J is TRBJ1-2, with D perhaps TRBD1 (5 bases). The V and J ends lost 4 bases and 8 bases respectively, with 15 bases between them. The CDR3 loop spans 13 amino acids. Germline V gives CDR1 SGHDT, CDR2 YYEEEE. The CDR3 loop reads CASSPRRGGGYTF. CDR3 nucleotide sequence: TGTGCCAGCAGCCCTCGGAGGGGCGGAGGCTACACCTTC.

V usage is TRBV12-5 and J usage is TRBJ2-1, with TRBD2 matching 12 bases. Germline lookup yields CDR1 LGHNT and CDR2 FRNRAP. The CDR3 contains 22 residues. Trimming at V came to 2 bases and at J to 1 base, leaving 18 bases not matched to a gene. The CDR3 region is CASGLLGSWASGGETSYNEQFF. As DNA, the CDR3 is TGTGCTAGTGGTTTGCTCGGGAGTTGGGCTAGCGGGGGGGAAACGTCCTACAATGAGCAGTTCTTC.

The gene calls are TRBV7-9 and TRBJ1-4, with 7 bases identical to TRBD1. Per germline, CDR1 SEHNR and CDR2 FQNEAQ (reference sequence). Losses at the gene ends were 5 bases for V and 2 bases for J; bases not matched to a gene: 2. The CDR3 runs to 14 residues. CDR3 nucleotide sequence: TGTGCCAGCAGCCGACAGGGTACTAATGAAAAACTGTTTTTT. Translation: CASSRQGTNEKLFF.

The J gene is TRBJ1-1, the V gene TRBV2; D perhaps matches TRBD1 (6 bases). The CDR3 extends over 14 amino acids. With 4 bases removed from V and 6 bases from J, the gap between germline ends came to 15 bases. CDR1 and CDR2 (germline): SNHLY, FYNNEI. The CDR3 here is CASSARTVLAEAFF. The CDR3 nucleotides read TGTGCCAGCAGTGCCCGGACAGTTCTTGCTGAAGCTTTCTTT.

The chain recombines TRBV11-1 with TRBJ2-3; D may be TRBD2 (5 bases). Germline assignment: CDR1 SGHAT and CDR2 FQDESV (reference sequence). Trimming removed 2 bases from V and 4 bases from J, with 10 bases in between. CDR3 size: 14 residues. The CDR3 region has the DNA TGTGCCAGCAGCTTACGAGGGTTACCAGATACGCAGTATTTT. As protein: CASSLRGLPDTQYF. Drawing the rest from reference TRBV11-1 and TRBJ2-3, the complete variable domain is EAEVAQSPRYKITEKSQAVAFWCDPISGHATLYWYRQILGQGPELLVQFQDESVVDDSQLPKDRFSAERLKGVDSTLKIQPAELGDSAMYLCASSLRGLPDTQYFGPGTRLTVL.

V and J are TRBV7-6 and TRBJ1-1; 8 positions match TRBD1. Per germline, CDR1 SGHVS and CDR2 FNYEAQ. V shed 4 bases and J 11 bases; nucleotides not matched to a gene: 6. The CDR3 totals 12 residues. The CDR3 loop is CASSSRTGTAFF. CDR3 in DNA: TGTGCCAGCAGCTCCAGGACAGGGACGGCTTTCTTT.

This chain joins TRBV6-1 and TRBJ2-7; possibly TRBD2 for D (6 bases). Between the trimmed V and J ends, which lost 3 bases and 4 bases, there was a span of 16 bases. The CDR3 contains 15 residues. The germline CDR1 and CDR2 sequences are MNHNS and SASEGT. The CDR3 nucleotides read TGTGCCAGCAGTGACAGACTAGAACCGGCGTACGAGCAGTACTTC. It encodes CASSDRLEPAYEQYF.

The chain employs TRBV5-1 and TRBJ1-2; TRBD1 agrees at 8 bases. The length of the CDR3 is 16 residues. V dropped 0 bases and J dropped 1; count of bases not matched to a gene: 5. The germline V gene has CDR1 SGHRS and CDR2 YFSETQ. CDR3 in amino acids: CASSLGGQVDNYGYTF. The CDR3 nucleotides read TGCGCCAGCAGCTTGGGGGGACAGGTCGATAACTATGGCTACACCTTC.

The V gene is TRBV13, the J gene TRBJ1-2; TRBD1 is a possible D gene (6 bases). Looked up from germline, CDR1 is PRHDT and CDR2 is FYEKMQ (reference sequence). The length of the CDR3 is 17 residues. The V gene lost 1 base and the J gene lost 8 bases, with 23 bases spanning the gap. The DNA of the CDR3 is TGTGCCAGCAGCTTAGTGGGGCAGGGGAATCCTGTCGGGGGCTACACCTTC. Translation gives CASSLVGQGNPVGGYTF.

This clone was counted many times. This chain connects TRBV11-2 to TRBJ1-6, with TRBD1 matching over 9 bases. Germline assignment: CDR1 SGHAT and CDR2 FQNNGV. The J segment lost 6 bases and the V segment lost 5 bases, leaving 5 bases of the junction unmatched. The CDR3 consists of 15 residues. The DNA for the CDR3 is TGTGCCAGCAGCATACTGACAGGGGGTAATTCACCCCTCCACTTT. As protein: CASSILTGGNSPLHF.

The chain carries TRBV12-3 or TRBV12-4 and TRBJ2-2; D unresolved. V was clipped by 6 bases and J by 6 bases, with 11 bases between them. The CDR3 contains 13 residues. The CDR3 spells CASSLRNPGELFF. The CDR3 DNA is TGTGCCAGCAGCCTCAGGAATCCCGGGGAGCTGTTTTTT.

Only a few counts were recorded for this clone. The chain joins TRBV11-2 to TRBJ1-1; TRBD1 matches 8 bases. The CDR3 is 13 amino acids. J was trimmed by 1 base and V by 5 bases; bases with no gene match: 0. Germline V gives CDR1 SGHAT, CDR2 FQNNGV. The CDR3 DNA reads as TGTGCCAGCAGCGGACAGGGGAACACTGAAGCTTTCTTT. Amino acids: CASSGQGNTEAFF.

Only one count was recorded for this clone. The V gene is TRBV7-9, the J gene TRBJ2-1; D unclear. CDR3 length: 15 residues. Deletions cut 6 bases from V and 9 bases from J, with 21 bases between. In germline, CDR1 is SEHNR, CDR2 FQNEAQ (reference sequence). CDR3 coding DNA: TGTGCCAGCAGTCCAAAATTGCCCCAGAGGATTGAGCAGTTCTTC. Its translation: CASSPKLPQRIEQFF.

The chain recombines TRBV25-1 with TRBJ2-7; 7 bases agree with TRBD2. J was trimmed by 0 bases and V by 5 bases; bases with no gene match: 7. Germline V gene sequence: CDR1 MGHDK, CDR2 SYGVNS. The CDR3 runs to 15 residues. CDR3 amino acids: CASSTAGDSSYEQYF. The CDR3 region has the DNA TGTGCCAGCAGTACCGCGGGAGACAGCTCCTACGAGCAGTACTTC.

In regard to this clone: The same CDR3 can be traced to other DNA sequences in this sample. The rearrangement joins TRBV29-1 to TRBJ1-2; D uncertain. V lost 6 bases to trimming and J lost 2 bases, with 7 bases between them. This CDR3 contains 11 residues. The V gene's germline CDR1 is SQVTM and CDR2 ANQGSEA. The CDR3 loop is CSVTENYGYTF. CDR3 coding DNA: TGCAGCGTCACAGAGAACTATGGCTACACCTTC. Together with reference TRBV29-1 and TRBJ1-2, the CDR3 gives the full variable domain: SAVISQKPSRDICQRGTSLTIQCQVDSQVTMMFWYRQQPGQSLTLIATANQGSEATYESGFVIDKFPISRPNLTFSTLTVSNMSPEDSSIYLCSVTENYGYTFGSGTRLTVV.

This clone has more than one count but fewer than ten. This rearrangement joins TRBV10-3 to TRBJ2-7, with TRBD1 matching 11 bases. The CDR3 extends over 14 amino acids. Per the germline V gene, CDR1 is ENHRY and CDR2 is SYGVKD. The junction had 8 bases not matched to a gene; V was cut back by 6 bases and J by 7 bases. The DNA of the CDR3 is TGTGCCATCAGGAGGACAGGGGGCAAAGAAGAGCAGTACTTC. Its protein is CAIRRTGGKEEQYF.